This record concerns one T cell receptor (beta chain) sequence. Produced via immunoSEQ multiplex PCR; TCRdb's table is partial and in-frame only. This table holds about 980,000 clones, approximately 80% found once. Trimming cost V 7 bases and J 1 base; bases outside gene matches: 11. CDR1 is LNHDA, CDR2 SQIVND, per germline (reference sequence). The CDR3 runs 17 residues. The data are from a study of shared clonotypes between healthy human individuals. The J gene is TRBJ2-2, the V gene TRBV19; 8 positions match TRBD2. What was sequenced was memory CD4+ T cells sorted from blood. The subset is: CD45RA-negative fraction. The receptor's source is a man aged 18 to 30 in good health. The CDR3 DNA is TGTGCCAGTAAGAAGAGTCGCGGGGGGCTGAACACCGGGGAGCTGTTTTTT. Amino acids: CASKKSRGGLNTGELFF.